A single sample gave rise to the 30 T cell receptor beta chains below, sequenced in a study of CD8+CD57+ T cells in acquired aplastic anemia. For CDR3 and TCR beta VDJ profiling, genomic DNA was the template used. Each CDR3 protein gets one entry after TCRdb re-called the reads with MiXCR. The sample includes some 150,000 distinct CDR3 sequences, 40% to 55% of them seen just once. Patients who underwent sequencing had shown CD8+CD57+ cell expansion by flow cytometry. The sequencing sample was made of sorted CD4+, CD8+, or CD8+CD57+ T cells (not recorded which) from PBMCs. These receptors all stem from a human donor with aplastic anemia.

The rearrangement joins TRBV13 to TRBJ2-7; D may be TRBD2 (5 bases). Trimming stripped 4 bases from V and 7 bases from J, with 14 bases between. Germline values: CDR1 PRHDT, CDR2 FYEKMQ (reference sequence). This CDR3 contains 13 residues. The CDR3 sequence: CASSSSGSVEQYF. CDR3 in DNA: TGTGCCAGCAGCTCCAGCGGATCGGTTGAGCAGTACTTC.

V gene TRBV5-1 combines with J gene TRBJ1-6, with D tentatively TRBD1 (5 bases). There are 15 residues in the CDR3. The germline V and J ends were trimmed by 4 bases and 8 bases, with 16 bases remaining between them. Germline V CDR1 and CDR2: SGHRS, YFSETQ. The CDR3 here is CASSAQASTDSPLHF. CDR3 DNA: TGCGCCAGCAGCGCACAGGCCAGCACTGATTCACCCCTCCACTTT.

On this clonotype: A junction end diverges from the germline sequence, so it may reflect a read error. The CDR3 region has the DNA TGTGTCAGCAGCCCTGCTAGCGGGGGGGCTGGCAATGAGCAGCTCTTC. Its protein is CVSSPASGGAGNEQLF. The V call is TRBV11-1, the J call TRBJ2-1, with TRBD2 matching over 12 bases. The CDR3 contains 16 residues. Germline V gene sequence: CDR1 SGHAT, CDR2 FQDESV (reference sequence).

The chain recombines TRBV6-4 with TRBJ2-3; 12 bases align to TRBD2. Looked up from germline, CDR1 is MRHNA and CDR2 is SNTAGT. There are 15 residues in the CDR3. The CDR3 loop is CATAGTSGSTDTQYF. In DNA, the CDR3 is TGTGCGACAGCGGGGACTAGCGGGAGCACAGATACGCAGTATTTT.

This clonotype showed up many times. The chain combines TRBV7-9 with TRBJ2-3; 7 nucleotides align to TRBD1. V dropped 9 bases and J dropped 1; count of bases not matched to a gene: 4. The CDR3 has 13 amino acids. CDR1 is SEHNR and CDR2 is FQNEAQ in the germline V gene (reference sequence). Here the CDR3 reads CARSDRGTDTQYF. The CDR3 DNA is TGTGCCAGATCCGACAGGGGCACAGATACGCAGTATTTT.

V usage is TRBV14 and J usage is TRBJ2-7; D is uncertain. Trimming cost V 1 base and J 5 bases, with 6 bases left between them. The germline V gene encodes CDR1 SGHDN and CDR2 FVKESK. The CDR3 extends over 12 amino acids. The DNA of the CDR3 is TGTGCCAGCAGCCAAGGCGGCGACGAGCAGTACTTC. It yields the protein CASSQGGDEQYF.

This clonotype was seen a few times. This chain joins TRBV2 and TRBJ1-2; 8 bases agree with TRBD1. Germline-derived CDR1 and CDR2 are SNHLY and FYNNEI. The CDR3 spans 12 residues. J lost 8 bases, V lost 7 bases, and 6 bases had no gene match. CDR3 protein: CASITTGEGYTF. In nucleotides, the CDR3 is TGTGCCAGCATCACGACAGGGGAAGGCTACACCTTC.

The DNA of the CDR3 is TGTGCCAGCAGCTTAGCCCTACGACTCTCGACAGATCCTGAGGAGACCCAGTACTTC. Translating it yields CASSLALRLSTDPEETQYF. The chain uses TRBV11-1 and TRBJ2-5, with TRBD1 as a possible D gene (5 bases). Germline CDR1 is SGHAT and CDR2 is FQDESV (reference sequence). This CDR3 is 19 amino acids long. Deletions cut 0 bases from V and 5 bases from J, with 25 bases between.

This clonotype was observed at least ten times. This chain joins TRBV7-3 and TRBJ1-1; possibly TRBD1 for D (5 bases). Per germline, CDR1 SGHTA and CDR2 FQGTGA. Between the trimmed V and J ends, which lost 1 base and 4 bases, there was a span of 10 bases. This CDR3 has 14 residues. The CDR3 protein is CASSLSREGTEAFF. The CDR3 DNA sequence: TGTGCCAGCAGCTTAAGCAGGGAAGGCACTGAAGCTTTCTTT.

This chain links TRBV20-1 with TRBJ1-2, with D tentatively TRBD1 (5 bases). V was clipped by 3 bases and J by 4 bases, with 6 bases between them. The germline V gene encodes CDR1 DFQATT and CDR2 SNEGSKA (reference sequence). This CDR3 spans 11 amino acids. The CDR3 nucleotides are TGCAGTGCTAGCGGGGGCTATGGCTACACCTTC. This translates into CSASGGYGYTF.

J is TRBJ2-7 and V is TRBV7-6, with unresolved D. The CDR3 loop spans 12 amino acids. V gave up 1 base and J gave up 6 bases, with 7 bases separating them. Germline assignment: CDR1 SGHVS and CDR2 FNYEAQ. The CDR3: CASSLGGLEQYF. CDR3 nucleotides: TGTGCCAGCAGCTTAGGGGGTCTCGAGCAGTACTTC.

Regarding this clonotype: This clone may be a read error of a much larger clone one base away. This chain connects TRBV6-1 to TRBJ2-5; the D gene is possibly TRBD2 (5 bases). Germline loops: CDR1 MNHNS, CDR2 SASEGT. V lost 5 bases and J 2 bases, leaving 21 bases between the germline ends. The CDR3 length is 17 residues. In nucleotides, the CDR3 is TGTGCCAGCAGTCTCGTACCCCCGCTAGCCTCGCAAGAGACCCAGTACTTC. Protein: CASSLVPPLASQETQYF.

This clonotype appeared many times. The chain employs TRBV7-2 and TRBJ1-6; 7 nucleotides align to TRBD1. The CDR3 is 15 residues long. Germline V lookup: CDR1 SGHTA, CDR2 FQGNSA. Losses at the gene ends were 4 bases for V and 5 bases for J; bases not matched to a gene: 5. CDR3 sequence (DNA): TGTGCCAGCAGCTCAAGACAGGGTGATAATTCACCCCTCCACTTT. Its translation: CASSSRQGDNSPLHF.

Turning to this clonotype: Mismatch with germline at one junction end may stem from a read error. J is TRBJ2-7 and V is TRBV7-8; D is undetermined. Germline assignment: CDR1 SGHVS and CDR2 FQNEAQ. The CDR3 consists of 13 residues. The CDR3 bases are TGCGCCAGCAGCCAAGCTCTAGCCTACGAGCAGTACTTC. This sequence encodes CASSQALAYEQYF.

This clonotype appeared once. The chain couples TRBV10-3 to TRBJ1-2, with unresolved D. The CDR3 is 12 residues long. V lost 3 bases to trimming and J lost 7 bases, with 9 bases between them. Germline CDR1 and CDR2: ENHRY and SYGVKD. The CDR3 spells CAISEAGSGYTF. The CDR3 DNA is TGTGCCATCAGTGAAGCTGGGTCTGGCTACACCTTC.

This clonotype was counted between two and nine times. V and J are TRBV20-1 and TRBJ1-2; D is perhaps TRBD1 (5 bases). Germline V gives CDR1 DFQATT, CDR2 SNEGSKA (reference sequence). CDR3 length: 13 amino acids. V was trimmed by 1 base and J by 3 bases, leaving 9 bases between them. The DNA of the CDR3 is TGCAGTGCTAGAGTGGGGGGATACTATGGCTACACCTTC. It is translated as CSARVGGYYGYTF.

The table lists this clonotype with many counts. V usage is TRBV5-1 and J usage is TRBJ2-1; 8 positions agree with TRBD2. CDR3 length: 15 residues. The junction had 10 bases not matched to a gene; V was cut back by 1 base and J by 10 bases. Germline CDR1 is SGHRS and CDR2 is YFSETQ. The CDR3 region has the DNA TGCGCCAGCAGCTTGAATACGGGGGGGCTTAGGGAGCAGTTCTTC. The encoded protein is CASSLNTGGLREQFF. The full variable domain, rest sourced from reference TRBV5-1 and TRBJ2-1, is KAGVTQTPRYLIKTRGQQVTLSCSPISGHRSVSWYQQTPGQGLQFLFEYFSETQRNKGNFPGRFSGRQFSNSRSEMNVSTLELGDSALYLCASSLNTGGLREQFFGPGTRLTVL.

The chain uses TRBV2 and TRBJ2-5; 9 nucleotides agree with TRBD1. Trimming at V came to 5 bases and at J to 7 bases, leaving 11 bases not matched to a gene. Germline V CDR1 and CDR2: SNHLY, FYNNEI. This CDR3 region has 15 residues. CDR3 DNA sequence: TGTGCCAGCAGTTACACCCCGGGACAGGGATGGACCCAGTACTTC. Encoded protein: CASSYTPGQGWTQYF.

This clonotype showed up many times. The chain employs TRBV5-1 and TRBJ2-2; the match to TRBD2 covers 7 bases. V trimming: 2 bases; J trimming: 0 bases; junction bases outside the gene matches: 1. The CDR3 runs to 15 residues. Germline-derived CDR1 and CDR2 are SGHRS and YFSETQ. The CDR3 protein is CASSLLATNTGELFF. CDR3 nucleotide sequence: TGCGCCAGCAGCTTACTAGCGACGAACACCGGGGAGCTGTTTTTT.

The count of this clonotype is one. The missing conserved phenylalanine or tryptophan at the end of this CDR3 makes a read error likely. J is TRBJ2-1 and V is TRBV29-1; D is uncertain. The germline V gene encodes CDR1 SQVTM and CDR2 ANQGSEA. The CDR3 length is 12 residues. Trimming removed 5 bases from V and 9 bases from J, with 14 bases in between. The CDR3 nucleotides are TGCAGCGTTACCAGCCGAGAGGCTGAGCAGTTCTCC. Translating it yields CSVTSREAEQFS.

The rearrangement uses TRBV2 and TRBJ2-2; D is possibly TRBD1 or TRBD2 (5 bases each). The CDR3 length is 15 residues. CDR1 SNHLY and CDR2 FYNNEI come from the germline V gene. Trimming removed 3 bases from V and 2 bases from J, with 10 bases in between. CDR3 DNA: TGTGCCAGCAGTGAGCGAGGGGACAACACCGGGGAGCTGTTTTTT. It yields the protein CASSERGDNTGELFF.

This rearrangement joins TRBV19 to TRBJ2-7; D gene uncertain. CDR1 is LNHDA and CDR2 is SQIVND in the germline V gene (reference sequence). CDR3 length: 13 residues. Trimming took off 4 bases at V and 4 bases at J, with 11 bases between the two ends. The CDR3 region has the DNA TGTGCCAGTAGTAGGGTGGGATCTTACGAGCAGTACTTC. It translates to CASSRVGSYEQYF.

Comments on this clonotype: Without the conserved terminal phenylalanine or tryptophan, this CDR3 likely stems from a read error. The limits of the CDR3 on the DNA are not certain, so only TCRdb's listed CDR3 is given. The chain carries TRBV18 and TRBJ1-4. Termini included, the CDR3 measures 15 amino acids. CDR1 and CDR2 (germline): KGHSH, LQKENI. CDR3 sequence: CASSPDPVLAGTVFL.

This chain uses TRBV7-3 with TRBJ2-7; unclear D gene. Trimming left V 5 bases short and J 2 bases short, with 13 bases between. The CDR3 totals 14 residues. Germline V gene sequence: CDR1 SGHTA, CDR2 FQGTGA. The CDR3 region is CASSPDPSTYEQYF. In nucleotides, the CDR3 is TGTGCCAGCAGCCCCGACCCCAGTACCTACGAGCAGTACTTC.

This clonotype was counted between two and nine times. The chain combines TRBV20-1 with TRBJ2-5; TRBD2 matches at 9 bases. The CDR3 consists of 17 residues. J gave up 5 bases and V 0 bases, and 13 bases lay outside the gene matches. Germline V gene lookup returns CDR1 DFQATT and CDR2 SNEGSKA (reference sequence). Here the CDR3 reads CSARDPRLADFGETQYF. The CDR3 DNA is TGCAGTGCTAGAGATCCGAGACTAGCGGATTTCGGGGAGACCCAGTACTTC.

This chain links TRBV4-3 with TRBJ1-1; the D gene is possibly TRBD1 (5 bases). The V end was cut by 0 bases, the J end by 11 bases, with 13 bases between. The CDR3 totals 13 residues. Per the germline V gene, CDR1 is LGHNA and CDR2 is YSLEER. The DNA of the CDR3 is TGCGCCAGCAGCCAAGAGCAGGGCCCACAGGCTTTCTTT. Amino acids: CASSQEQGPQAFF.

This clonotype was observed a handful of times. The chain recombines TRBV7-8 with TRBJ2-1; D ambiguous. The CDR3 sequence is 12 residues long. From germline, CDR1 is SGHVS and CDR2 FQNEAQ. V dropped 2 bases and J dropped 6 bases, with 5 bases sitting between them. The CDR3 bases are TGTGCCAGCAGCTTAAGGGTCAATGAGCAGTTCTTC. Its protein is CASSLRVNEQFF.

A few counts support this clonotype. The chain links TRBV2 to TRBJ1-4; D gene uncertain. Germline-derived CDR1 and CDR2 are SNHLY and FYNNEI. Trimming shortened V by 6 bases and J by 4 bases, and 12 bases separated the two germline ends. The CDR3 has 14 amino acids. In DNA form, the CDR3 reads TGTGCCAGCAGGGTCGGTTTCATTAATGAAAAACTGTTTTTT. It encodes CASRVGFINEKLFF.

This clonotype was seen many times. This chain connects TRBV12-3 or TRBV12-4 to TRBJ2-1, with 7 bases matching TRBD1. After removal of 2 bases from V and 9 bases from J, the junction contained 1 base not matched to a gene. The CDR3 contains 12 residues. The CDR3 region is CASSLRGREQFF. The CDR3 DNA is TGTGCCAGCAGTTTAAGGGGGCGTGAGCAGTTCTTC.

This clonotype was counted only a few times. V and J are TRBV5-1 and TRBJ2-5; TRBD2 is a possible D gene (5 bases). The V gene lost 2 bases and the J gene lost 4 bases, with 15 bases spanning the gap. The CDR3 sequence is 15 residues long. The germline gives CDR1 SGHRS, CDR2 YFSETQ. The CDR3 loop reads CASSFGSGTGETQYF. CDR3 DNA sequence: TGCGCCAGCAGCTTCGGGTCGGGAACGGGAGAGACCCAGTACTTC.